The next 3 T cell receptor beta chains were all read from a single sample in a study of T cells after somatic rescue of genetic block. Only in-frame clones appear in the TCRdb table, and some are missing; sequencing was by immunoSEQ multiplex PCR. The table shows roughly 65,000 clones, with less than 95% occurring only once. Specimen: peripheral blood mononuclear cells (PBMCs). Receptors were obtained from a man in his forties.

CDR3 DNA sequence: TGTGCCAGCTCACCAACGGGACAGGGAAGGGAGACCCAGTACTTC. This codes for CASSPTGQGRETQYF. The chain couples TRBV18 to TRBJ2-5; 9 bases match TRBD1. The CDR3 totals 15 residues. J gave up 5 bases and V 2 bases, and 6 bases lay outside the gene matches. Germline CDR1 is KGHSH and CDR2 is LQKENI.

The chain recombines TRBV30 with TRBJ2-3, with D maybe TRBD2 (6 bases). CDR3 length equals 12 residues. Trimming removed 2 bases from V and 4 bases from J, with 7 bases in between. Germline V gives CDR1 GTSNPN, CDR2 SVGIG (reference sequence). The CDR3 loop reads CAWSSGADTQYF. The CDR3 region has the DNA TGTGCCTGGAGTTCGGGAGCAGATACGCAGTATTTT.

The genes are TRBV6-1 and TRBJ2-1; 12 bases align to TRBD2. After removal of 4 bases from V and 7 bases from J, the junction contained 5 bases not matched to a gene. Germline CDR1 is MNHNS and CDR2 is SASEGT. This CDR3 region has 15 residues. CDR3 protein: CASSALAGGMNEQFF. CDR3 DNA sequence: TGTGCCAGCAGTGCGCTAGCGGGGGGGATGAATGAGCAGTTCTTC.